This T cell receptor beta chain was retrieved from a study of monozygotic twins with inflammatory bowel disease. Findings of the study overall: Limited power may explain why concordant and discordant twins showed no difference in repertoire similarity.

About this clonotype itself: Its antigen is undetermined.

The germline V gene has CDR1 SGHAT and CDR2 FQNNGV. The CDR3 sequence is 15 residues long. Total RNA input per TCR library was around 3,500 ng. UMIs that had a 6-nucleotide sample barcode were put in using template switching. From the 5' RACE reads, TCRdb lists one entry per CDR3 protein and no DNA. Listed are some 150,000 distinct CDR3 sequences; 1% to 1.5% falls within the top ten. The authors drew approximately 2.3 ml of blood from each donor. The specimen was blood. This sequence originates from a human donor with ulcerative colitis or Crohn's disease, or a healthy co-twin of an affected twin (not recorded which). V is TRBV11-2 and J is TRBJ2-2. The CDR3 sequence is CASSLEKINTGELFF.